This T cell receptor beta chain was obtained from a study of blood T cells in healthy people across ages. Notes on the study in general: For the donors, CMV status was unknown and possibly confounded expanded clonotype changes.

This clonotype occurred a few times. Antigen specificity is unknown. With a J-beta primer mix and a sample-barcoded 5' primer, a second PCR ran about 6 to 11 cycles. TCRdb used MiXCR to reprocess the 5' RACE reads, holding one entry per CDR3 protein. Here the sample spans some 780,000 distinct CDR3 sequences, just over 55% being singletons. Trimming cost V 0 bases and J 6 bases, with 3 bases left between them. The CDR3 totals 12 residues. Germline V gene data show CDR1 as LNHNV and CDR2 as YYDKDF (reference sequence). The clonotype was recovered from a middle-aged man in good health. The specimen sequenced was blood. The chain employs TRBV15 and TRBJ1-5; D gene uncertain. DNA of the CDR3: TGTGCCACCAGCAGAGATCGTCAGCCCCAGCATTTT. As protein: CATSRDRQPQHF.